A selection of T cell receptor beta chains follows, all from one sample in a study of cytomegalovirus exposure and HLA in healthy donors. The protocol was immunoSEQ multiplex PCR, while the TCRdb copy is restricted to in-frame clones and leaves out a portion. The table shows approximately 120,000 clones, with about 80% occurring only once. The sequenced sample consisted of PBMCs. These TCRs come from a woman aged 45-65 years in good health and CMV-seropositive. CDR3s include the opening cysteine and the closing phenylalanine or tryptophan. Fields, in order: D gene, J gene, clone size, V gene, CDR3 length, CDR3 DNA, CDR3 protein. D genes are given only for firm matches. Some rows have no size entry. The others give once, few or many, or a class for an expanded clone.

d_call: NA
j_call: TRBJ2-7
clone_size: NA
v_call: TRBV5-6
cdr3_length: 12
cdr3_nt: TGTGCCAGCAGCGGAATCGGGGGCGAGCAGTACTTC
cdr3_aa: CASSGIGGEQYF

d_call: NA
j_call: TRBJ2-2
clone_size: NA
v_call: TRBV27
cdr3_length: 14
cdr3_nt: TGTGCCAGCAGGATGAACAGGGAAGCCGGGGAGCTGTTTTTT
cdr3_aa: CASRMNREAGELFF

d_call: TRBD1
j_call: TRBJ2-7
clone_size: few
v_call: TRBV12-5
cdr3_length: 17
cdr3_nt: TGTGCTAGTGGTTTGCGTAACCGGGACAGGGGAGGGAACGAGCAGTACTTC
cdr3_aa: CASGLRNRDRGGNEQYF

d_call: TRBD1
j_call: TRBJ2-7
clone_size: NA
v_call: TRBV6-6
cdr3_length: 14
cdr3_nt: TGTGCCAGCAGCCCCGGGACAGTCACCTACGAGCAGTACTTC
cdr3_aa: CASSPGTVTYEQYF

d_call: TRBD1
j_call: TRBJ2-6
clone_size: NA
v_call: TRBV2
cdr3_length: 17
cdr3_nt: TGTGCCAGCAGAGAACAGGGGGCCCTACCTGGGGCCAACGTCCTGACTTTC
cdr3_aa: CASREQGALPGANVLTF

d_call: TRBD1
j_call: TRBJ2-7
clone_size: NA
v_call: TRBV7-9
cdr3_length: 12
cdr3_nt: TGTGCCAGCAGCTGGACAGGGGACGAGCAGTACTTC
cdr3_aa: CASSWTGDEQYF

d_call: NA
j_call: TRBJ2-7
clone_size: few
v_call: TRBV14
cdr3_length: 13
cdr3_nt: TGTGCCAGCAGCCCTGGACAGTCGTACGAGCAGTACTTC
cdr3_aa: CASSPGQSYEQYF

d_call: NA
j_call: TRBJ2-2
clone_size: NA
v_call: TRBV4-1
cdr3_length: 13
cdr3_nt: TGCGCCAGCAGCCAGACAGGAGCCGGGGAGCTGTTTTTT
cdr3_aa: CASSQTGAGELFF

d_call: TRBD2
j_call: TRBJ2-1
clone_size: NA
v_call: TRBV28
cdr3_length: 15
cdr3_nt: TGTGCCAGCAGTACCTATCCGGGAGGGGGGAATGAGCAGTTCTTC
cdr3_aa: CASSTYPGGGNEQFF

d_call: TRBD1
j_call: TRBJ2-7
clone_size: NA
v_call: TRBV29-1
cdr3_length: 13
cdr3_nt: TGCAGCGTGGGGTCTAGGGGGCTTGGGGAGCAGTACTTC
cdr3_aa: CSVGSRGLGEQYF

d_call: NA
j_call: TRBJ2-7
clone_size: NA
v_call: TRBV2
cdr3_length: 12
cdr3_nt: TGTGCCAGCGGGACTTATATATACGAGCAGTACTTC
cdr3_aa: CASGTYIYEQYF

d_call: TRBD1
j_call: TRBJ1-3
clone_size: NA
v_call: TRBV7-9
cdr3_length: 16
cdr3_nt: TGTGCCAGCATTTTTGAGGGGACAGTCACTGGAAACACCATATATTTT
cdr3_aa: CASIFEGTVTGNTIYF

d_call: NA
j_call: TRBJ1-1
clone_size: NA
v_call: TRBV5-1
cdr3_length: 14
cdr3_nt: TGCGCCAGCAGCACCGGGGGGTCGAGCACTGAAGCTTTCTTT
cdr3_aa: CASSTGGSSTEAFF

d_call: TRBD1
j_call: TRBJ2-4
clone_size: NA
v_call: TRBV7-2
cdr3_length: 15
cdr3_nt: TGTGCCAGCAGTCCCGGACAGGGGGCGAGGGGCATTCAGTACTTC
cdr3_aa: CASSPGQGARGIQYF

d_call: TRBD1
j_call: TRBJ2-5
clone_size: NA
v_call: TRBV15
cdr3_length: 15
cdr3_nt: TGTGCCACCAGCAGGGGGGGACAGGGGGCCAAGACCCAGTACTTC
cdr3_aa: CATSRGGQGAKTQYF

d_call: NA
j_call: TRBJ2-2
clone_size: NA
v_call: TRBV7-2
cdr3_length: 14
cdr3_nt: TGTGCCAGCAGCTTCTCTGCGAACACCGGGGAGCTGTTTTTT
cdr3_aa: CASSFSANTGELFF

d_call: TRBD2
j_call: TRBJ2-1
clone_size: NA
v_call: TRBV15
cdr3_length: 16
cdr3_nt: TGTGCCACCAGCAGAGGACTAGCGGGAGGCTACAATGAGCAGTTCTTC
cdr3_aa: CATSRGLAGGYNEQFF

d_call: TRBD1
j_call: TRBJ1-2
clone_size: NA
v_call: TRBV5-4
cdr3_length: 12
cdr3_nt: TGTGCCAGCAGCCTAGACAGGGGAGGCTACACCTTC
cdr3_aa: CASSLDRGGYTF

d_call: TRBD1
j_call: TRBJ2-5
clone_size: few
v_call: TRBV11-3
cdr3_length: 15
cdr3_nt: TGTGCCAGCAGCTCTGGGACAGGGGGCTTGGAGACCCAGTACTTC
cdr3_aa: CASSSGTGGLETQYF

d_call: NA
j_call: TRBJ1-1
clone_size: NA
v_call: TRBV14
cdr3_length: 13
cdr3_nt: TGTGCCAGCAGCCGGACTTATAACACTGAAGCTTTCTTT
cdr3_aa: CASSRTYNTEAFF

d_call: NA
j_call: TRBJ2-7
clone_size: NA
v_call: TRBV7-2
cdr3_length: 17
cdr3_nt: TGTGCCAGCAGCCCTGAGGGCAGGGGCACCCCATCCTACGAGCAGTACTTC
cdr3_aa: CASSPEGRGTPSYEQYF

d_call: TRBD1
j_call: TRBJ2-2
clone_size: NA
v_call: TRBV11-1
cdr3_length: 15
cdr3_nt: TGTGCCAGCAGCCGGACAGGGGTGGGCACCGGGGAGCTGTTTTTT
cdr3_aa: CASSRTGVGTGELFF

d_call: TRBD1
j_call: TRBJ1-5
clone_size: NA
v_call: TRBV6-6
cdr3_length: 15
cdr3_nt: TGTGCCAGCAGTATGGACAGGGGGCAGGGTCAGCCCCAGCATTTT
cdr3_aa: CASSMDRGQGQPQHF

d_call: TRBD2
j_call: TRBJ2-7
clone_size: NA
v_call: TRBV5-5
cdr3_length: 15
cdr3_nt: TGTGCCAGCAGCTTGACTAGCGGGGGAACCTACGAGCAGTACTTC
cdr3_aa: CASSLTSGGTYEQYF

d_call: NA
j_call: TRBJ1-2
clone_size: NA
v_call: TRBV5-1
cdr3_length: 13
cdr3_nt: TGCGCCAGCAGCTTGAGCCAGGGCTATGGCTACACCTTC
cdr3_aa: CASSLSQGYGYTF

d_call: TRBD2
j_call: TRBJ2-1
clone_size: NA
v_call: TRBV4-1
cdr3_length: 17
cdr3_nt: TGCGCCAGCAGCCAAGAGGGGGGACTAGCGGTCTACAATGAGCAGTTCTTC
cdr3_aa: CASSQEGGLAVYNEQFF

d_call: NA
j_call: TRBJ2-5
clone_size: NA
v_call: TRBV15
cdr3_length: 15
cdr3_nt: TGTGCCACCACCCCTCACGGGGGAGCGGGAGAGACCCAGTACTTC
cdr3_aa: CATTPHGGAGETQYF